What follows are 13 T cell receptor beta chains derived from one specimen sequenced in a study of shared clonotypes between healthy human individuals. The naive CD8 subset, CD45RO-negative cells positively selected for CCR7, excluded terminally differentiated effector memory CD45RA+ cells. The protocol was immunoSEQ multiplex PCR, while the TCRdb copy is restricted to in-frame clones and leaves out a portion. The repertoire holds around 550,000 clones, with roughly 95% as singletons. The sequenced sample consisted of naive CD8+ T cells sorted from blood. The receptors shown here come from a woman aged 30 to 39 in good health.

A remark on this clone: This sample includes further DNA sequences coding for the same CDR3. V and J are TRBV19 and TRBJ2-7, with TRBD2 matching over 11 bases. The germline V gene encodes CDR1 LNHDA and CDR2 SQIVND (reference sequence). There are 13 residues in the CDR3. With V trimmed by 6 bases and J by 4 bases, 2 bases remained unmatched. The CDR3 bases are TGTGCCAGTAGGGGACTAGCGGAATACGAGCAGTACTTC. This translates into CASRGLAEYEQYF.

The chain uses TRBV27 and TRBJ1-5; maybe TRBD1 (5 bases). The CDR3 consists of 15 residues. The V end lost 5 bases, the J end lost 6 bases, and 17 bases lay between the germline ends. CDR1 is MNHEY, CDR2 SMNVEV, per germline (reference sequence). The CDR3 region is CASSPRGGAIQPQHF. CDR3 nucleotides: TGTGCCAGCAGTCCCCGGGGAGGGGCGATTCAGCCCCAGCATTTT.

The chain joins TRBV6-5 to TRBJ2-7; TRBD2 matches 9 bases. This CDR3 is built from 12 residues. Germline-derived CDR1 and CDR2 are MNHEY and SVGAGI. V shed 6 bases, J shed 5 bases, and the junction held 2 bases outside the gene matches. The chain's CDR3 is CASSSSGNEQYF. In nucleotides, the CDR3 is TGTGCCAGCAGCTCTAGCGGGAACGAGCAGTACTTC.

This rearrangement joins TRBV15 to TRBJ2-7, with D possibly TRBD2 on 6 matching bases. Germline assignment: CDR1 LNHNV and CDR2 YYDKDF (reference sequence). V lost 5 bases, J lost 3 bases, and 8 bases lay in between. CDR3 size: 12 residues. CDR3: CATSVGGYEQYF. The CDR3 nucleotides read TGTGCCACCAGCGTGGGAGGCTACGAGCAGTACTTC.

The chain recombines TRBV7-6 with TRBJ2-7; 7 positions agree with TRBD1. Unmatched junction bases numbered 8, after V lost 1 base and J lost 2 bases. Germline V gene data show CDR1 as SGHVS and CDR2 as FNYEAQ. This CDR3 has 16 residues. CDR3 protein: CASSLGRDSGAYEQYF. In DNA, the CDR3 is TGTGCCAGCAGCTTAGGAAGGGACAGTGGTGCCTACGAGCAGTACTTC.

The chain carries TRBV5-6 and TRBJ1-5; TRBD1 might be the D (5 bases). Germline V lookup: CDR1 SGHDT, CDR2 YYEEEE. V was shortened by 0 bases and J by 5 bases, with 12 bases between the two germline ends. The CDR3 spans 15 residues. DNA of the CDR3: TGTGCCAGCAGCTTGGAGGGGCAGAAGCATCAGCCCCAGCATTTT. Its translation is CASSLEGQKHQPQHF.

This chain connects TRBV7-9 to TRBJ1-5; unclear D gene. The CDR3 is 13 amino acids. Germline CDR1 SEHNR, CDR2 FQNEAQ (reference sequence). Trimming removed 1 base at V and 8 bases at J, with 9 bases between. This CDR3 is CASSLGTSEPQHF. For the CDR3, the DNA is TGTGCCAGCAGCTTAGGGACTTCTGAGCCCCAGCATTTT.

This chain joins TRBV28 and TRBJ1-1; no reliable D call. Between the trimmed V and J ends, which lost 11 bases and 0 bases, there was a span of 13 bases. The CDR3 is 13 residues long. Germline V gene data show CDR1 as MDHEN and CDR2 as SYDVKM. The CDR3 sequence: CAVTRPMNTEAFF. The CDR3 nucleotides read TGTGCCGTAACGAGACCTATGAACACTGAAGCTTTCTTT.

The CDR3 reads CASSFGGGSSYNEQFF. The CDR3, as DNA: TGTGCCAGCAGTTTTGGAGGGGGGAGTTCCTACAATGAGCAGTTCTTC. The J gene is TRBJ2-1, the V gene TRBV27; either TRBD1 or TRBD2 may fit D (6 bases each). V shed 3 bases and J shed 1 base, with 13 bases lying between them. The germline CDR1 and CDR2 sequences are MNHEY and SMNVEV (reference sequence). The CDR3 has 16 amino acids.

The chain joins TRBV6-5 to TRBJ1-5; D ambiguous. Trimming shortened V by 6 bases and J by 6 bases, and 12 bases separated the two germline ends. CDR1 is MNHEY and CDR2 is SVGAGI in the germline V gene. The CDR3 runs 13 residues. The CDR3 is CASSPMGIQPQHF. The CDR3 region has the DNA TGTGCCAGCAGCCCCATGGGGATTCAGCCCCAGCATTTT.

The genes are TRBV28 and TRBJ2-1; TRBD1 agrees at 7 bases. The germline gives CDR1 MDHEN, CDR2 SYDVKM. Germline trimming cut 5 bases from V and 5 bases from J; bases unmatched to any gene: 15. There are 17 residues in the CDR3. DNA for the CDR3: TGTGCCAGCAGTACATCGACAGGGATTGGAAGACACAATGAGCAGTTCTTC. It is translated as CASSTSTGIGRHNEQFF. Filled out from reference TRBV28 and TRBJ2-1, the complete variable domain reads DVKVTQSSRYLVKRTGEKVFLECVQDMDHENMFWYRQDPGLGLRLIYFSYDVKMKEKGDIPEGYSVSREKKERFSLILESASTNQTSMYLCASSTSTGIGRHNEQFFGPGTRLTVL.

The rearrangement joins TRBV9 to TRBJ2-7; 7 positions match TRBD1. Germline CDR1 and CDR2: SGDLS and YYNGEE. CDR3 length: 14 residues. The trim removed 3 bases at V and 0 bases at J, leaving 3 bases unmatched. CDR3: CASSGGTVSYEQYF. The CDR3 coding sequence is TGTGCCAGCAGCGGTGGGACAGTCTCCTACGAGCAGTACTTC. Based on the CDR3 plus reference TRBV9 and TRBJ2-7, the full variable domain is DSGVTQTPKHLITATGQRVTLRCSPRSGDLSVYWYQQSLDQGLQFLIQYYNGEERAKGNILERFSAQQFPDLHSELNLSSLELGDSALYFCASSGGTVSYEQYFGPGTRLTVT.

The V call is TRBV27, the J call TRBJ2-3; D is possibly TRBD2 (6 bases). Looked up from germline, CDR1 is MNHEY and CDR2 is SMNVEV (reference sequence). CDR3 length equals 13 residues. V dropped 8 bases and J dropped 4 bases, with 13 bases sitting between them. The CDR3 reads CASGGLTSDTQYF. CDR3 coding DNA: TGTGCCAGCGGGGGACTTACCTCAGATACGCAGTATTTT.